What follows are 5 T cell receptor beta chains derived from one specimen sequenced in a study of T cell repertoires in cytomegalovirus infection (dated by TCRdb to about 2019). Sequencing relied on an Illumina HiSeq 1500. TCRdb ran its own pipeline on the public reads, namely fastp trimming at Q25 and MiXCR clone calling, and kept in-frame beta chains. Rows are unified per CDR3 protein, each entry keeping the most common DNA and genes. The sample table records about 180,000 distinct CDR3 sequences; under 15% of these occur just once. Of the sample, over 25% falls within the top ten clones. The sample was PBMCs. These TCRs come from a human donor in good health (CMV status not recorded). Some clones in this sample may be carry-over from other donors' samples.

In its sample, this clonotype was seen many times. The chain employs TRBV7-9 and TRBJ1-2; D remains unclear. The CDR3 runs to 14 residues. In germline, CDR1 is SEHNR, CDR2 FQNEAQ (reference sequence). V gave up 1 base and J gave up 8 bases, with 14 bases separating them. The CDR3 is CASSLGEAPSGYTF. For the CDR3, the DNA is TGTGCCAGCAGCTTAGGCGAAGCACCTTCGGGCTACACCTTC.

This clonotype has at least ten counts. The chain employs TRBV7-2 and TRBJ2-2, with D unresolved. V was trimmed by 6 bases and J by 3 bases, leaving 8 bases between them. Per the germline V gene, CDR1 is SGHTA and CDR2 is FQGNSA. CDR3 length: 13 amino acids. CDR3 in amino acids: CASSLSYTGELFF. The CDR3 bases are TGTGCCAGCAGTCTTAGTTACACCGGGGAGCTGTTTTTT.

This clonotype was counted ten times or more. The gene calls are TRBV6-6 and TRBJ2-4, with 9 bases identical to TRBD1. The V gene end was trimmed by 6 bases and the J gene end by 3 bases; junction bases not matched to a gene: 6. The CDR3 loop spans 15 amino acids. From germline, CDR1 is MNHNY and CDR2 SVGAGI (reference sequence). CDR3 sequence: CASSPPGQGKNIQYF. CDR3 nucleotides: TGTGCCAGCAGCCCCCCGGGACAGGGCAAAAACATTCAGTACTTC.

This chain links TRBV9 with TRBJ2-1; the D gene is possibly TRBD1 (6 bases). This CDR3 is built from 17 residues. V was pared by 0 bases and J by 4 bases, with 17 bases between. Germline-derived CDR1 and CDR2 are SGDLS and YYNGEE. The CDR3 reads CASSVEPPRTGYNEQFF. The CDR3 nucleotides read TGTGCCAGCAGCGTAGAGCCCCCGAGAACAGGGTACAATGAGCAGTTCTTC.

The J gene is TRBJ2-1, the V gene TRBV27, with 13 nucleotides matching TRBD2. V gave up 7 bases and J gave up 4 bases; unmatched junction bases: 4. CDR3 size: 15 residues. Germline V lookup: CDR1 MNHEY, CDR2 SMNVEV (reference sequence). In DNA form, the CDR3 reads TGTGCCAGCATGAAGGGACTAGCGGGGTACAATGAGCAGTTCTTC. Its protein product is CASMKGLAGYNEQFF.